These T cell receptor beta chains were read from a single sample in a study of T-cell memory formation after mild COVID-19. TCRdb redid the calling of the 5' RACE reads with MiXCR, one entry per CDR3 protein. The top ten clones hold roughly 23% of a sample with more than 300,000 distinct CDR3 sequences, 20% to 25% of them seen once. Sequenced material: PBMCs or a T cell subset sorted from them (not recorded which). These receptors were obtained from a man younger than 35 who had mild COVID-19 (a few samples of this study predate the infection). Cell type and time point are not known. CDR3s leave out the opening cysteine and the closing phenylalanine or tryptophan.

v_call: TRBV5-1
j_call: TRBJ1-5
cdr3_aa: ASSFTVNQPQH

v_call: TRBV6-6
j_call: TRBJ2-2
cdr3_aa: ASSYTDRGAGELF

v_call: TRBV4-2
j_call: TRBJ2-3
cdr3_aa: ASSLRASSTDTQY

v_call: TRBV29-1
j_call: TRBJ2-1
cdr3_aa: SVEDRGEVLDEQF

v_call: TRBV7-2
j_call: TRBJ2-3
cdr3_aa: ASSLAFPDTQY

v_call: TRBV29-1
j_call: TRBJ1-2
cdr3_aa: SVGSRAGGYT

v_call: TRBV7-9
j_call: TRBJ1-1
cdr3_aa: ASSLLDTEAF

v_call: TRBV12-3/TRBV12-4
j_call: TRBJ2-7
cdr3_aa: ASSLSTGLPYEQY

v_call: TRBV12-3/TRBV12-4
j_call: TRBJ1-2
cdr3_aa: ASFRGSANYGYT

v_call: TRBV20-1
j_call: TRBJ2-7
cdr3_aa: SARDLGVEQY

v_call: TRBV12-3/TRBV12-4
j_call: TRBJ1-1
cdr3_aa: ASSPIRGGPRDTEAF

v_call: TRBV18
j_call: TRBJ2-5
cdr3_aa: ASSLDDRVETQY

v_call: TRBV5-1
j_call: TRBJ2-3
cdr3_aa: ASSRGTSRYYTDTQY

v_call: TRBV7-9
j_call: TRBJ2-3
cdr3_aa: ASSQAGTGDNTQY

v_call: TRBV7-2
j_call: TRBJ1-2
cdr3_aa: ASSFAHMDGYT